This TCR beta chain is drawn from a study of blood T cell repertoires in COVID-19. In Seattle, patients joined the study during active infection and were tracked longitudinally. Germline CDR1 and CDR2: MNHNS and SASEGT. CDR3 length: 13 residues. V shed 1 base and J shed 7 bases, with 10 bases lying between them. Authors' processing steps: The authors estimated nucleated cell counts from reference gene primer amplification. Profiling relied on immunoSEQ multiplex PCR, and the TCRdb table lists in-frame clones only, not all of them. That table supplies the V and J calls and clone size; D and trimming were determined from the DNA. This sample yields about 180,000 clones, of which 80% to 90% are seen a single time; 10% to 15% belongs to the top ten.

The sequencing sample was made of peripheral blood. This sequence joins TRBV6-1 and TRBJ2-5; D remains ambiguous. This TCR derives from an elderly woman with COVID-19, enrolled during active disease. For the CDR3, the DNA is TGTGCCAGCAGTGAAGGAGTAGCAACGACCCAGTACTTC. This encodes CASSEGVATTQYF.